This entry lists 29 T cell receptor beta chains sequenced from one sample in a study of ipilimumab plus nivolumab after autologous stem cell transplantation (dated by TCRdb to the early 2020s). The protocol used for the library was the immunoSEQ multiplex PCR assay. Here the immuneACCESS table is served through TCRdb, limited to in-frame sequences with V and J called. Missing clones are a known gap in these copies; in checked studies unresolved V genes cover under half, and the rest lacks a known reason. The sample has roughly 86,000 clones on record, approximately 86% of them singletons. The ten most abundant clones make up under 2.5% of the sample. Material: PBMCs, obtained in a trial of ipilimumab plus nivolumab as post-transplant consolidation. The receptor set was obtained from a male donor with diffuse large B-cell lymphoma.

This clone was counted between two and nine times. The gene calls are TRBV9 and TRBJ1-2; 8 nucleotides line up with TRBD1. CDR1 is SGDLS, CDR2 YYNGEE, per germline. Trimming cost V 0 bases and J 10 bases; bases outside gene matches: 5. The CDR3 sequence is 13 residues long. CDR3 nucleotide sequence: TGTGCCAGCAGCGTAGTCGACAGGGGTGACTACACCTTC. Translation gives CASSVVDRGDYTF.

V usage is TRBV2 and J usage is TRBJ2-3, with 12 bases that match TRBD2. Germline assignment: CDR1 SNHLY and CDR2 FYNNEI. V shed 6 bases, J shed 1 base, and the junction held 8 bases outside the gene matches. The CDR3 contains 17 residues. The CDR3 region is CASSAPSGGAGTDTQYF. The CDR3 coding sequence is TGTGCCAGCAGCGCCCCTAGCGGGGGGGCCGGCACAGATACGCAGTATTTT.

This chain uses TRBV5-1 with TRBJ2-7; 9 bases map to TRBD2. This CDR3 is built from 15 residues. Trimming took 4 bases from V and 5 from J; bases not matched to a gene: 10. The germline CDR1 and CDR2 sequences are SGHRS and YFSETQ. In nucleotides, the CDR3 is TGCGCCAGCAGCACCGGACTAGCGAGGGCCCACGAGCAGTACTTC. Translation gives CASSTGLARAHEQYF. Based on the CDR3 plus reference TRBV5-1 and TRBJ2-7, the full variable domain is KAGVTQTPRYLIKTRGQQVTLSCSPISGHRSVSWYQQTPGQGLQFLFEYFSETQRNKGNFPGRFSGRQFSNSRSEMNVSTLELGDSALYLCASSTGLARAHEQYFGPGTRLTVT.

This clone was counted once. The chain employs TRBV10-1 and TRBJ1-5, with a weak D call TRBD1 (5 bases). Trimming stripped 8 bases from V and 6 bases from J, with 23 bases between. Germline V gene lookup returns CDR1 WNHNN and CDR2 SYGVQD (reference sequence). CDR3 length equals 16 residues. Here the CDR3 DNA reads TGCGCCAGCCTAGCGGGGCTCTTGGGTCTGTGTCAGCCCCAGCATTTT. As protein: CASLAGLLGLCQPQHF.

In this sample, this clone turned up a few times. V is TRBV20-1 and J is TRBJ1-1, with a weak D call TRBD1 (5 bases). The CDR3 runs to 11 residues. The germline gives CDR1 DFQATT, CDR2 SNEGSKA (reference sequence). CDR3 sequence (DNA): TGCGGTAGACAGAAGAACACTGAAGCTTTCTTT. This codes for CGRQKNTEAFF.

The chain couples TRBV6-1 to TRBJ2-1; TRBD2 matches at 7 bases. V trimming: 2 bases; J trimming: 5 bases; junction bases outside the gene matches: 6. CDR1 and CDR2 (germline): MNHNS, SASEGT. The CDR3 loop spans 15 amino acids. DNA for the CDR3: TGTGCCAGCAGTGAATCCGGGGGGACGAACAATGAGCAGTTCTTC. Protein: CASSESGGTNNEQFF.

The chain links TRBV19 to TRBJ1-1; D is uncertain. This CDR3 region has 14 residues. Looked up from germline, CDR1 is LNHDA and CDR2 is SQIVND (reference sequence). Trimming left V 3 bases short and J 1 base short, with 9 bases between. The CDR3 loop reads CASSITAGNTEAFF. Here the CDR3 DNA reads TGTGCCAGTAGTATTACGGCAGGGAACACTGAAGCTTTCTTT. The full variable domain, with the rest looked up from reference TRBV19 and TRBJ1-1, is DGGITQSPKYLFRKEGQNVTLSCEQNLNHDAMYWYRQDPGQGLRLIYYSQIVNDFQKGDIAEGYSVSREKKESFPLTVTSAQKNPTAFYLCASSITAGNTEAFFGQGTRLTVV.

This chain joins TRBV4-1 and TRBJ1-6; tentative D call: TRBD1 (5 bases). Germline CDR1 MGHRA, CDR2 YSYEKL. CDR3 length: 15 residues. With 1 base removed from V and 7 bases from J, the gap between germline ends came to 11 bases. The CDR3: CASSQGGFGNSPLHF. The CDR3 region has the DNA TGCGCCAGCAGCCAAGGGGGGTTCGGGAATTCACCCCTCCACTTT.

The chain combines TRBV7-6 with TRBJ1-1; 7 nucleotides line up with TRBD1. The CDR3 runs to 15 residues. The V segment lost 1 base and the J segment 5 bases; nucleotides outside the gene matches: 7. Per germline, CDR1 SGHVS and CDR2 FNYEAQ. CDR3 DNA: TGTGCCAGCAGCTTAGTAGACAGGGTGGGAACTGAAGCTTTCTTT. This translates into CASSLVDRVGTEAFF.

The chain links TRBV5-4 to TRBJ1-1; D gene unclear. Trimming pared 5 bases from V and 4 bases from J, leaving 12 bases between. Germline values: CDR1 SGHNT, CDR2 YYREEE (reference sequence). The CDR3 is made up of 13 amino acids. As DNA, the CDR3 is TGTGCCAGCAGATTCGGAGGCAGCACTGAAGCTTTCTTT. Its protein product is CASRFGGSTEAFF. The full variable domain, its missing parts supplied by reference TRBV5-4 and TRBJ1-1, is ETGVTQSPTHLIKTRGQQVTLRCSSQSGHNTVSWYQQALGQGPQFIFQYYREEENGRGNFPPRFSGLQFPNYSSELNVNALELDDSALYLCASRFGGSTEAFFGQGTRLTVV.

The chain couples TRBV6-1 to TRBJ1-2; no firm D call. The CDR3 runs to 15 residues. Germline loops: CDR1 MNHNS, CDR2 SASEGT. V gave up 3 bases and J gave up 8 bases, with 19 bases separating them. CDR3 nucleotides: TGTGCCAGCAGTGATGCTTGGGAGTTTCCGTTCGGCTACACCTTC. Amino acid sequence: CASSDAWEFPFGYTF.

The chain couples TRBV30 to TRBJ2-4; D is possibly TRBD2 (6 bases). V lost 0 bases, J lost 0 bases, and 12 bases lay in between. The CDR3 is made up of 16 amino acids. Germline CDR1 is GTSNPN and CDR2 is SVGIG (reference sequence). In DNA form, the CDR3 reads TGTGCCTGGAGTGTTTGGGACTCCCTAGCCAAAAACATTCAGTACTTC. Amino acid sequence: CAWSVWDSLAKNIQYF.

This clone was counted once. The chain is built from TRBV4-1 and TRBJ1-3; TRBD1 is a possible D gene (6 bases). Germline lookup yields CDR1 MGHRA and CDR2 YSYEKL. The CDR3 loop spans 18 amino acids. V gave up 2 bases and J gave up 0 bases, with 17 bases separating them. The CDR3 sequence is CASSQTSRGASSGNTIYF. The DNA of the CDR3 is TGCGCCAGCAGCCAAACCTCGCGGGGGGCAAGCTCTGGAAACACCATATATTTT.

DNA of the CDR3: TGTGCCAGCAGCTACGGGACAGTCACGAATCAGCCCCAGCATTTT. This encodes CASSYGTVTNQPQHF. The gene calls are TRBV7-2 and TRBJ1-5, with 7 bases fitting TRBD1. The CDR3 runs to 15 residues. The J segment lost 4 bases and the V segment lost 4 bases, leaving 7 bases of the junction unmatched. Looked up from germline, CDR1 is SGHTA and CDR2 is FQGNSA.

CDR3 sequence reads: CASSPPVGGEGTGELFF. DNA of the CDR3: TGTGCCAGCTCACCACCGGTCGGGGGGGAGGGCACCGGGGAGCTGTTTTTT. This chain links TRBV18 with TRBJ2-2; TRBD2 matches at 8 bases. Germline values: CDR1 KGHSH, CDR2 LQKENI. The CDR3 contains 17 residues. V lost 0 bases, J lost 4 bases, and 7 bases stayed unmatched.

V usage is TRBV19 and J usage is TRBJ2-1, with 14 bases aligning to TRBD2. CDR3 length equals 18 residues. Trimming at V came to 6 bases and at J to 1 base, leaving 8 bases not matched to a gene. CDR1 is LNHDA and CDR2 is SQIVND in the germline V gene (reference sequence). The CDR3 here is CASRGQTSGGASYNEQFF. The CDR3 nucleotides read TGTGCCAGTAGGGGCCAGACTAGCGGGGGGGCGTCCTACAATGAGCAGTTCTTC. Full variable domain (remainder filled in from reference TRBV19 and TRBJ2-1): DGGITQSPKYLFRKEGQNVTLSCEQNLNHDAMYWYRQDPGQGLRLIYYSQIVNDFQKGDIAEGYSVSREKKESFPLTVTSAQKNPTAFYLCASRGQTSGGASYNEQFFGPGTRLTVL.

This chain links TRBV30 with TRBJ1-5, with 10 nucleotides matching TRBD1. The CDR3 runs 15 residues. Trimming took 3 bases from V and 6 from J; bases not matched to a gene: 8. In germline, CDR1 is GTSNPN, CDR2 SVGIG (reference sequence). CDR3 amino acids: CAWSRDRGLFQPQHF. The CDR3 DNA follows: TGTGCCTGGAGCCGGGACAGGGGTTTGTTTCAGCCCCAGCATTTT.

This clone came up a few times. The rearrangement links TRBV6-1 to TRBJ1-1; perhaps TRBD1 as D (6 bases). Trimming left V 2 bases short and J 0 bases short, with 19 bases between. In germline, CDR1 is MNHNS, CDR2 SASEGT. This CDR3 has 18 residues. DNA for the CDR3: TGTGCCAGCAGTGAACTACACAGGGCCCGCTTTATGAACACTGAAGCTTTCTTT. Its protein product is CASSELHRARFMNTEAFF.

This clone was seen only a few times. This sample also contains other DNA sequences that code for the same CDR3. The CDR3 spells CAWRGRRNTEAFF. CDR3 bases: TGTGCCTGGAGAGGCAGAAGGAACACTGAAGCTTTCTTT. The rearrangement uses TRBV30 and TRBJ1-1; the D is unclear. Deletions cut 3 bases from V and 1 base from J, with 9 bases between. Germline V lookup: CDR1 GTSNPN, CDR2 SVGIG (reference sequence). The CDR3 runs 13 residues.

This chain links TRBV5-4 with TRBJ1-6, with a weak D call TRBD1 (5 bases). The CDR3 is 16 residues long. From germline, CDR1 is SGHNT and CDR2 YYREEE (reference sequence). Trimming left V 2 bases short and J 9 bases short, with 18 bases between. The CDR3 reads CASSFGDPGYGSPLHF. The CDR3 DNA is TGTGCCAGCAGCTTTGGGGACCCAGGGTATGGTTCACCCCTCCACTTT.

The V gene is TRBV5-4, the J gene TRBJ1-6; D unresolved. This CDR3 spans 14 amino acids. Trimming removed 0 bases from V and 9 bases from J, with 10 bases in between. From germline, CDR1 is SGHNT and CDR2 YYREEE (reference sequence). In DNA, the CDR3 is TGTGCCAGCAGCTTGGCCATGGAAACTTCACCCCTCCACTTT. The encoded protein is CASSLAMETSPLHF.

The genes are TRBV4-1 and TRBJ2-2; no definite D call. V was pared by 4 bases and J by 3 bases, with 9 bases between. Germline values: CDR1 MGHRA, CDR2 YSYEKL. The CDR3 length is 14 residues. DNA of the CDR3: TGCGCCAGCAGCCCTCAGATTCACACCGGGGAGCTGTTTTTT. Translation gives CASSPQIHTGELFF.

This clone was found a few times. V is TRBV5-1 and J is TRBJ1-1; unclear D gene. The CDR3 runs to 12 residues. Trimming took 6 bases from V and 7 from J, leaving 13 bases between them. The germline V gene encodes CDR1 SGHRS and CDR2 YFSETQ. CDR3 in amino acids: CASKKTADEAFF. The CDR3 bases are TGCGCCAGCAAAAAAACGGCGGATGAAGCTTTCTTT.

Notes on this clone: The same CDR3 is also encoded by other DNA sequences in this sample. V gene TRBV9 combines with J gene TRBJ1-2, with unresolved D. The germline CDR1 and CDR2 sequences are SGDLS and YYNGEE. CDR3 size: 17 residues. Trimming shortened V by 0 bases and J by 0 bases, and 15 bases separated the two germline ends. In DNA form, the CDR3 reads TGTGCCAGCAGCGTAGAATTGGCGTCTTCCTCTAACTATGGCTACACCTTC. Protein: CASSVELASSSNYGYTF.

The rearrangement uses TRBV18 and TRBJ2-5; TRBD1 is a possible D gene (5 bases). The V and J ends lost 2 bases and 2 bases respectively, with 9 bases between them. Germline V gene sequence: CDR1 KGHSH, CDR2 LQKENI. The CDR3 length is 14 residues. Here the CDR3 reads CASSPSAGQETQYF. The CDR3, as DNA: TGTGCCAGCTCACCATCGGCAGGGCAAGAGACCCAGTACTTC.

This sequence joins TRBV5-1 and TRBJ2-5; TRBD2 is a possible D gene (5 bases). The CDR3 extends over 14 amino acids. The germline gives CDR1 SGHRS, CDR2 YFSETQ. The V gene lost 0 bases and the J gene lost 4 bases, with 10 bases spanning the gap. CDR3 coding DNA: TGCGCCAGCAGCTTGGGGCCTGCGGGAGAGACCCAGTACTTC. Its protein is CASSLGPAGETQYF. Based on the CDR3 plus reference TRBV5-1 and TRBJ2-5, the full variable domain is KAGVTQTPRYLIKTRGQQVTLSCSPISGHRSVSWYQQTPGQGLQFLFEYFSETQRNKGNFPGRFSGRQFSNSRSEMNVSTLELGDSALYLCASSLGPAGETQYFGPGTRLLVL.

The chain uses TRBV6-5 and TRBJ2-1; TRBD1 is a possible D gene (6 bases). This CDR3 is 14 amino acids long. Between the trimmed V and J ends, which lost 5 bases and 4 bases, there was a span of 12 bases. Germline CDR1 reads MNHEY; CDR2 reads SVGAGI. The CDR3 sequence is CASSRLTGYNEQFF. Written as DNA, the CDR3 is TGTGCCAGCAGTCGCCTTACAGGGTACAATGAGCAGTTCTTC.

The V gene is TRBV11-2, the J gene TRBJ2-7; 7 bases fit TRBD2. The CDR3 is made up of 14 amino acids. V was pared by 0 bases and J by 7 bases, with 6 bases of the junction left unmatched. Germline lookup yields CDR1 SGHAT and CDR2 FQNNGV. CDR3 sequence reads: CASSLDWASGEQYF. The CDR3 DNA reads TGTGCCAGCAGCTTAGACTGGGCTAGCGGTGAGCAGTACTTC.

J is TRBJ2-3 and V is TRBV2; D not resolved. The CDR3 has 12 amino acids. Germline assignment: CDR1 SNHLY and CDR2 FYNNEI. V was shortened by 0 bases and J by 8 bases, with 6 bases between the two germline ends. CDR3 nucleotides: TGTGCCAGCAGTGAAGCGGAACGTACGCAGTATTTT. This translates into CASSEAERTQYF.